This T cell receptor beta chain was found in a study of blood T cell repertoires in COVID-19. Looking at the study overall: Acute and convalescent COVID-19 samples came from the United States, Italy and Spain. Nucleic acid was either cDNA or gDNA, and it came from T cells, B-cell-depleted T cells, or PBMCs.

A few counts support this clone. Only in-frame clones appear in the TCRdb table, and some are missing; sequencing was by immunoSEQ multiplex PCR. Among about 350,000 clones, roughly 87% were seen once, and the ten largest hold around 3%. Cohorts were based on clinical histories the participants reported. Cohort 3 donors counted as recovered after two negative PCRs, clearance, or resolved symptoms. The CDR3 totals 14 residues. Trimming took 1 base from V and 3 from J, leaving 10 bases between them. Per the germline V gene, CDR1 is LGHNA and CDR2 is YNFKEQ. The chain links TRBV4-2 to TRBJ2-7; D gene ambiguous. The material sequenced was PBMCs or T cells enriched from blood (not recorded which). This clonotype originated in a woman in her 30s who had recovered from COVID-19. The CDR3 loop is CASSQGSQNYEQYF. The DNA for the CDR3 is TGTGCCAGCAGCCAAGGAAGTCAGAACTACGAGCAGTACTTC.